This T cell receptor beta chain derives from a study of regulatory T cells in long-lasting Graves disease. Study context: Less than 3 months of antithyroid drugs had been taken by newly diagnosed Graves' patients.

A remark on this clonotype: What it binds is not known.

Findings and caveats of the study: Sharing of public clonotypes was greater in persistent patients (over 2,500) than in new patients (roughly 970). Persistent cases favored TRBV28, TRBJ1-2 and TRBJ2-5.

Arm-PCR of CDR3 regions and iRepertoire HTBI primers were used to build TCR beta libraries. TCRdb analysed the multiplex PCR reads with MiXCR anew, one entry per CDR3 protein. The sample has under 450,000 distinct CDR3 sequences, about an eighth seen once; the top ten hold approximately 17%. Time point denoted: newly diagnosed GD, antithyroid drugs for less than 3 months. PBMC-extracted RNA yielded the TCR library. CDR3 length equals 14 residues. The germline V gene has CDR1 KGHSH and CDR2 LQKENI. The ends lost 2 bases at V and 8 bases at J; junction bases unmatched: 5. Another study also made use of these data, one on T cells in Graves' hyperthyroidism and ophthalmopathy.

This sequence was found in a woman aged 18-29 years with Graves disease. The material was peripheral blood mononuclear cells (PBMCs), obtained at new diagnosis, from a patient treated with antithyroid drugs. The chain joins TRBV18 to TRBJ2-1, with 8 bases identical to TRBD1. CDR3 nucleotide sequence: TGTGCCAGCTCACCAGGGCAGGGGGCAGATGAGCAGTTCTTC. It codes for CASSPGQGADEQFF.